The sequence of this T cell receptor beta chain was determined in a study of blood T cells in healthy people across ages (dated by TCRdb to between 2014 and 2017). Turning to the overall study: In model experiments, template switching captured about one uniquely barcoded TCR beta cDNA molecule for every two T cells. Using deep sequencing normalized with unique cDNA molecular identifiers, the study measured how TCR beta repertoire diversity changes with age. The donors were divided into four age groups: young (average around 16 years), middle-aged (about 41), aged (about 61) and long-lived (around 87). Using the same blood draw, the study looked at two additional independent replicas of 1 million unique cDNA reads for two donors, one aged 18 to 30 and the other aged 80 or older.

Findings and caveats that apply to the study as a whole: As age increased, observed TCR beta diversity per million T cells dropped in a roughly linear way, and a significant reduction was already evident by age 40. Because donor CMV infection status was unknown, age-related changes in expanded clonotypes were potentially confounded. Observed TCR beta diversity correlated strongly with the percentage of naive T cells measured by flow cytometry. Conclusive comparison of naive and antigen-experienced compartments was prevented by the profiling of bulk unsorted PBMCs. Compared with the aged group, the long-lived group had more naive CD4+ T cells, fewer expanded clones and increased TCR diversity, a pattern suggesting age selection. Estimates of total diversity based on one million sequenced T cells were regarded as lower bounds and as underestimates.

Library method: 5' RACE. The sequencer was an Illumina HiSeq 2500. A second PCR of 7 to 11 cycles was run with a J-beta primer mix and a sample-barcoded 5' primer. A unique molecular identifier was introduced onto each TCR beta cDNA molecule by a template-switch 5' adaptor carrying 12 random nucleotides. Each sample yielded at least 2.5 million CDR3-containing paired-end reads. First-strand cDNA was synthesized from all RNA with the Mint cDNA synthesis kit, primed by a TRBC-specific oligonucleotide. Following uracil-DNA glycosylase treatment, all cDNA underwent a first 18-cycle PCR with the universal primers M1SS and BC2_uni_R. The paper's processing steps were these. For normalization, 1 million high-quality reads were randomly selected from each sample, with every read carrying a distinct molecular identifier. Instead of being binned into consensus sequences, reads that shared molecular identifiers were thrown out. CDR3 identification, clonotype clustering and error correction used MiTCR with a Q25 quality threshold and the strictest error-elimination algorithm. A nonparametric unseen species model with Euler transformation was used to estimate a lower bound on total TCR beta diversity. The public reads were quality trimmed at Q25 with fastp and then assembled into clones with MiXCR by TCRdb, keeping productive beta chains. Every CDR3 protein is listed once, alongside the most common genes and DNA of its rows. TCRdb's processing, not the authors', yielded these V and J calls. This sample comprises 780,000 or so distinct CDR3 sequences, 25% of them detected only once. More than 3% of the sample is in the top ten clones.

The donors were under 40 Caucasian individuals from Russia, aged 6 to 90 years, who were systemically healthy. Each donor gave approximately 9.3 milliliters of peripheral blood, collected into EDTA-treated Vacutainer tubes. PBMCs were isolated by Ficoll-Paque density-gradient centrifugation, with at least 6 million obtained per sample. Total RNA, at least 6 micrograms per sample, was extracted from PBMCs with Trizol reagent. For every donor, flow cytometry on a PBMC aliquot measured the percentage of naive CD45RAhigh/CD27high T cells. The CDR3 starts with the cysteine, ends with the phenylalanine, and has 13 residues. CDR3 DNA is the only sequence kept; it has 39 bases, read in frame from the first base. The germline V gene (reference sequence) specifies MNHEY as CDR1 and SMNVEV as CDR2. V and J are truncated by 6 bases and 3 bases respectively, leaving an intervening sequence of 12 bases. As regards this clonotype: What antigen it recognizes has not been identified. Base qualities were left out, and no much larger clone turns up one base away.

The same data also contributed to another study, on T cells of mothers and their children. Reported in the second study: Nine systemically healthy Caucasian individuals, comprising three mothers and their six children, were included as donors. cDNA synthesis used all of the extracted RNA, with roughly 1.5 ug of RNA in each 15 ul reaction. Sample barcodes and 2-4 random nucleotides were added via the M1S primer in the second PCR. More than 8 million TCR beta CDR3 reads were obtained from each mother, and roughly 3 million reads were obtained from each child. Thymic selection similarly shapes TCR recombination output in related and unrelated pairs, with minor effect from inherited differences. Normalized repertoire overlap was always found to be slightly, but never significantly, higher in related mother-child pairs than in unrelated mother-child pairs. Persistent microchimeric T cell clones were not detected, at a sensitivity of 95 to 100 clones per million clonotypes. To look for features that set related mother-child pairs apart from unrelated individuals, the researchers ran deep NGS to compare the TCR beta repertoires of mothers and children. Mothers averaged roughly 36 +/- 4 years of age and children averaged around 10 +/- 4 years. Libraries were sequenced on Illumina HiSeq 2000 with 100+100 nt paired-end reads after adapter ligation with NEBNext reagents. Mother and child libraries were prepared a month apart and sequenced in separate runs to prevent cross-contamination. Each donor had between roughly 450,000 and 2,300,000 distinct TCR beta clonotypes identified. Naive TCR beta clonotypes were estimated from low-frequency clonotypes matched to each donor's FACS-determined naive share, without sorting.

The sequence was obtained from a boy aged 10-17 years in good health. The material sequenced was blood. The chain is made from TRBV27 and TRBJ2-7; D gene: possibly TRBD2, on 6 matching bases. The CDR3 protein is CASSPMGGYEQYF. The DNA sequence reads TGTGCCAGCAGCCCCATGGGAGGCTACGAGCAGTACTTC.